Listed here are 22 T cell receptor beta chains from one sample, sequenced in a study of blood T cell repertoires in COVID-19. TCRdb's table, derived via immunoSEQ multiplex PCR, lists solely in-frame clones and lacks some. The table records 200,000 to 250,000 clones, 90% of them present only once. The sequencing sample was made of PBMCs or T cells enriched from blood (not recorded which). The receptors originated from a man aged 25 to 45 who had been exposed to COVID-19.

The V gene is TRBV12-3 or TRBV12-4, the J gene TRBJ2-5; D remains ambiguous. Trimming left V 2 bases short and J 4 bases short, with 5 bases between. The CDR3 totals 12 residues. The CDR3 protein is CASSLLRETQYF. CDR3 DNA sequence: TGTGCCAGCAGTTTATTGCGAGAGACCCAGTACTTC.

V is TRBV3-1 (or the pseudogene TRBV3-2) and J is TRBJ2-3; 7 nucleotides agree with TRBD2. The germline gives CDR1 LGHDT, CDR2 YNNKEL (reference sequence). The CDR3 loop spans 16 amino acids. J lost 2 bases, V lost 4 bases, and 9 bases had no gene match. The CDR3 DNA is TGTGCCAGCAGCCTTCACTCGGCGGGAGACACAGATACGCAGTATTTT. It encodes CASSLHSAGDTDTQYF.

The V and J genes are TRBV27 and TRBJ2-5; 12 nucleotides agree with TRBD2. V trimming: 0 bases; J trimming: 5 bases; junction bases outside the gene matches: 13. The germline CDR1 and CDR2 sequences are MNHEY and SMNVEV (reference sequence). The CDR3 runs 19 residues. The CDR3 loop reads CASSLSSPLAGGWEETQYF. CDR3 DNA: TGTGCCAGCAGTTTATCCTCCCCGCTAGCGGGGGGGTGGGAGGAGACCCAGTACTTC.

The chain joins TRBV18 to TRBJ1-2; D perhaps matches TRBD1 (5 bases). This CDR3 region has 13 residues. The germline V gene encodes CDR1 KGHSH and CDR2 LQKENI. Trimming removed 5 bases from V and 0 bases from J, with 7 bases in between. The CDR3 nucleotides are TGTGCCAGCTCATCGACAGCTAACTATGGCTACACCTTC. This sequence encodes CASSSTANYGYTF.

The chain joins TRBV11-2 to TRBJ2-3; TRBD2 matches 10 bases. Germline lookup yields CDR1 SGHAT and CDR2 FQNNGV. The CDR3 has 15 residues. V trimming: 5 bases; J trimming: 4 bases; junction bases outside the gene matches: 6. The DNA of the CDR3 is TGTGCCAGCAGCCCCCGGACTAGCGGTCCAGATACGCAGTATTTT. The encoded protein is CASSPRTSGPDTQYF.

This rearrangement joins TRBV14 to TRBJ2-5, with D maybe TRBD2 (5 bases). Germline V gene sequence: CDR1 SGHDN, CDR2 FVKESK. The CDR3 has 15 residues. V lost 1 base and J 2 bases, leaving 11 bases between the germline ends. Written as DNA, the CDR3 is TGTGCCAGCAGCCAAGTTCGAGGGATTCAAGAGACCCAGTACTTC. It specifies CASSQVRGIQETQYF.

The chain couples TRBV27 to TRBJ1-5, with TRBD1 matching 7 bases. This CDR3 is 16 amino acids long. Germline V gene lookup returns CDR1 MNHEY and CDR2 SMNVEV (reference sequence). The V gene end was trimmed by 6 bases and the J gene end by 3 bases; junction bases not matched to a gene: 11. DNA for the CDR3: TGTGCCAGCAGCCCACACCGGGGACAGTTCAATCAGCCCCAGCATTTT. Translation gives CASSPHRGQFNQPQHF.

The chain couples TRBV3-1 (or the pseudogene TRBV3-2) to TRBJ1-3; D is ambiguous. The CDR3 is 13 residues long. The germline V gene encodes CDR1 LGHDT and CDR2 YNNKEL (reference sequence). The V gene lost 5 bases and the J gene lost 4 bases, with 9 bases spanning the gap. The CDR3: CASSENSGNTIYF. The CDR3 bases are TGTGCCAGCAGCGAGAATTCCGGAAACACCATATATTTT.

The chain joins TRBV4-1 to TRBJ1-5, with 7 bases identical to TRBD1. The CDR3 is 14 amino acids. V gave up 5 bases and J gave up 4 bases; unmatched junction bases: 5. The germline gives CDR1 MGHRA, CDR2 YSYEKL. The CDR3 region is CASSAGDRNQPQHF. Written as DNA, the CDR3 is TGCGCCAGCAGCGCCGGGGACAGAAATCAGCCCCAGCATTTT.

The chain combines TRBV9 with TRBJ1-1, with D maybe TRBD1 (5 bases). The germline CDR1 and CDR2 sequences are SGDLS and YYNGEE. V was trimmed by 3 bases and J by 2 bases, leaving 11 bases between them. CDR3 length: 14 amino acids. The CDR3 spells CASSAPGGNTEAFF. DNA of the CDR3: TGTGCCAGCAGCGCCCCCGGGGGTAACACTGAAGCTTTCTTT.

This chain connects TRBV5-5 to TRBJ1-1; maybe TRBD1 (5 bases). Per germline, CDR1 SGHKS and CDR2 YYEKEE (reference sequence). This CDR3 spans 14 amino acids. V gave up 3 bases and J gave up 2 bases, with 11 bases separating them. The CDR3 region has the DNA TGTGCCAGCAGCTACACGACAGCCAACACTGAAGCTTTCTTT. It encodes CASSYTTANTEAFF.

The chain combines TRBV19 with TRBJ1-1; D may be TRBD1 (5 bases). Germline CDR1 is LNHDA and CDR2 is SQIVND (reference sequence). The CDR3 totals 14 residues. V lost 7 bases, J lost 3 bases, and 15 bases lay in between. The CDR3 region has the DNA TGTGCCAGTACCATTGGAGGGGTGGACACTGAAGCTTTCTTT. Amino acid sequence: CASTIGGVDTEAFF.

The CDR3: CATSRDSSYEQFF. CDR3 bases: TGTGCCACCAGCAGAGATAGCAGTTATGAGCAGTTCTTC. The chain carries TRBV15 and TRBJ2-1; no firm D call. CDR1 LNHNV and CDR2 YYDKDF come from the germline V gene (reference sequence). Trimming stripped 0 bases from V and 8 bases from J, with 8 bases between. The CDR3 consists of 13 residues.

The rearrangement joins TRBV7-9 to TRBJ1-6; no clear D gene. Trimming stripped 0 bases from V and 0 bases from J, with 15 bases between. The CDR3 is made up of 19 amino acids. Germline lookup yields CDR1 SEHNR and CDR2 FQNEAQ (reference sequence). CDR3 sequence: CASSLARGARSSYNSPLHF. The CDR3 DNA follows: TGTGCCAGCAGCTTAGCGCGCGGAGCAAGGAGCTCCTATAATTCACCCCTCCACTTT. The full variable domain, rest sourced from reference TRBV7-9 and TRBJ1-6, is DTGVSQNPRHKITKRGQNVTFRCDPISEHNRLYWYRQTLGQGPEFLTYFQNEAQLEKSRLLSDRFSAERPKGSFSTLEIQRTEQGDSAMYLCASSLARGARSSYNSPLHFGNGTRLTVT.

This sequence joins TRBV6-5 and TRBJ2-7, with 9 bases that match TRBD1. The germline V gene encodes CDR1 MNHEY and CDR2 SVGAGI. The V segment lost 5 bases and the J segment 3 bases; nucleotides outside the gene matches: 5. CDR3 length: 14 amino acids. CDR3 residues: CASSTGQGLYEQYF. The CDR3 coding sequence is TGTGCCAGCAGTACCGGACAGGGGCTCTACGAGCAGTACTTC.

This clone was seen only once. This chain uses TRBV9 with TRBJ1-2; D gene unclear. The CDR3 has 15 amino acids. The V gene's germline CDR1 is SGDLS and CDR2 YYNGEE. V lost 3 bases and J lost 8, with 20 bases in between. DNA for the CDR3: TGTGCCAGCAGCGCGTACCCCCGGGATGGTAAGGGCTACACCTTC. It encodes CASSAYPRDGKGYTF.

This chain links TRBV18 with TRBJ2-5, with 9 bases matching TRBD2. CDR1 and CDR2 from the germline V gene are KGHSH and LQKENI. The CDR3 length is 16 residues. The trim removed 3 bases at V and 0 bases at J, leaving 5 bases unmatched. CDR3 loop: CASSPPGGGDQETQYF. The CDR3 DNA sequence: TGTGCCAGCTCACCTCCAGGCGGGGGGGACCAAGAGACCCAGTACTTC.

This chain joins TRBV29-1 and TRBJ1-1; D perhaps matches TRBD1 (6 bases). This CDR3 has 12 amino acids. V lost 3 bases to trimming and J lost 2 bases, with 7 bases between them. Per germline, CDR1 SQVTM and CDR2 ANQGSEA. CDR3 coding DNA: TGCAGCGTTGAGACAGGAAACACTGAAGCTTTCTTT. This codes for CSVETGNTEAFF.

The V call is TRBV28, the J call TRBJ1-3, with D possibly matching TRBD1 (5 bases). V dropped 4 bases and J dropped 2 bases, with 12 bases sitting between them. The V gene's germline CDR1 is MDHEN and CDR2 SYDVKM. This CDR3 region has 15 residues. The CDR3 loop reads CASSSSGFTGNTIYF. The CDR3 nucleotides are TGTGCCAGCAGTTCATCAGGGTTCACTGGAAACACCATATATTTT.

CDR3 in amino acids: CASSQDRGNTIYF. The DNA for the CDR3 is TGCGCCAGCAGCCAAGACAGAGGAAACACCATATATTTT. The chain is built from TRBV4-3 and TRBJ1-3; D is ambiguous. CDR3 length equals 13 residues. V was clipped by 0 bases and J by 4 bases, with 4 bases between them. Germline CDR1 is LGHNA and CDR2 is YSLEER.

This rearrangement joins TRBV6-5 to TRBJ2-7, with D perhaps TRBD1 (6 bases). V was clipped by 6 bases and J by 9 bases, with 21 bases between them. The CDR3 has 14 amino acids. Germline assignment: CDR1 MNHEY and CDR2 SVGAGI. CDR3 nucleotide sequence: TGTGCCAGCAGCTCGGACAGAGAATCGTTCGGGCAGTACTTC. Its translation: CASSSDRESFGQYF.

J is TRBJ1-2 and V is TRBV27; D gene unclear. V was trimmed by 8 bases and J by 8 bases, leaving 24 bases between them. CDR3 length equals 15 residues. CDR1 MNHEY and CDR2 SMNVEV come from the germline V gene (reference sequence). The CDR3 loop is CASSQAGLVKEGYTF. The CDR3 region has the DNA TGTGCCAGCTCTCAGGCCGGTTTGGTGAAGGAAGGCTACACCTTC.